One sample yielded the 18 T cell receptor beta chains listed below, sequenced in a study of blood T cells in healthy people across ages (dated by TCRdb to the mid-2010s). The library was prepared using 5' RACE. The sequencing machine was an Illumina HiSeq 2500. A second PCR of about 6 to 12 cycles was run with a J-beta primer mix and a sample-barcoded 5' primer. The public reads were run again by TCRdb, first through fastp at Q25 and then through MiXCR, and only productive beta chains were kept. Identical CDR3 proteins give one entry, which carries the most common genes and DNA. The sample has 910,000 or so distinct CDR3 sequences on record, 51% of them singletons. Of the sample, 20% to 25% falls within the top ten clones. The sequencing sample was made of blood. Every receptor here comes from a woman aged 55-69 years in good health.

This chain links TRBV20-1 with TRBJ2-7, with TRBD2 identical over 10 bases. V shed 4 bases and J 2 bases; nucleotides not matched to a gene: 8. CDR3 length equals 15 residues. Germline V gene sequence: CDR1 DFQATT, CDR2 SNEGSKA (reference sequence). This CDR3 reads CSAKKTSGTTYEQYF. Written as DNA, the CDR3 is TGCAGTGCTAAAAAAACTAGCGGGACTACCTACGAGCAGTACTTC.

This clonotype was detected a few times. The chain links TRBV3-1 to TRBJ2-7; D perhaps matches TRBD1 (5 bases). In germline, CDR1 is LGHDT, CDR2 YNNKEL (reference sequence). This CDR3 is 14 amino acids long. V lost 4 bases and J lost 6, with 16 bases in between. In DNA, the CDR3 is TGTGCCAGCAGCCCACATCCAGGGTTCTCCGAGCAGTACTTC. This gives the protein CASSPHPGFSEQYF.

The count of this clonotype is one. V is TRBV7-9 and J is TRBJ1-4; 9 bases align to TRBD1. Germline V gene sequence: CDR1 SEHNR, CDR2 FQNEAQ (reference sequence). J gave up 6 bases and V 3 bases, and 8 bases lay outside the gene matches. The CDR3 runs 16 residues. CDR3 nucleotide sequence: TGTGCCAGCAGCTTTTCTGGACAGGGGATCGATGAAAAACTGTTTTTT. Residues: CASSFSGQGIDEKLFF.

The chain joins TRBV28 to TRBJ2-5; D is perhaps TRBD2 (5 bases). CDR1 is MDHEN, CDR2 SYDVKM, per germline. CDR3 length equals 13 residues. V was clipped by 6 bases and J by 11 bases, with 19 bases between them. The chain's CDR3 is CASRRGQTYGQYF. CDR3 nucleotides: TGTGCCAGCAGGCGAGGGCAGACTTACGGGCAGTACTTC.

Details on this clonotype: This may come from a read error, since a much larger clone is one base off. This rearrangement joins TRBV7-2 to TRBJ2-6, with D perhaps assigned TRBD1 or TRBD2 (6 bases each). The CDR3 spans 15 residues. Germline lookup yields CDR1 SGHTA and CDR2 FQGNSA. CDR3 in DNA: TGTGCCAGCAGCTTAGTGGGGGGCGGGGCCAGCGTCCTGACTTTC. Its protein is CASSLVGGGASVLTF.

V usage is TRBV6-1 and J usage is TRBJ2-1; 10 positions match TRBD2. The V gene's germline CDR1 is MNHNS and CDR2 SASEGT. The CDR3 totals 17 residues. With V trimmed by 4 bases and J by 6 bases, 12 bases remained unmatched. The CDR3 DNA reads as TGTGCCAGCAGTGTCTACGCCGGGACTAGCGCGACCAATGAGCAGTTCTTC. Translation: CASSVYAGTSATNEQFF.

The CDR3 region has the DNA TGTGCCAGCAGCCCTCGGGGGAAAGGAGAGCAGTTCTTC. It yields the protein CASSPRGKGEQFF. The chain recombines TRBV6-1 with TRBJ2-1; D might be TRBD2 (6 bases). Between the trimmed V and J ends, which lost 6 bases and 10 bases, there was a span of 16 bases. CDR1 and CDR2 from the germline V gene are MNHNS and SASEGT. There are 13 residues in the CDR3.

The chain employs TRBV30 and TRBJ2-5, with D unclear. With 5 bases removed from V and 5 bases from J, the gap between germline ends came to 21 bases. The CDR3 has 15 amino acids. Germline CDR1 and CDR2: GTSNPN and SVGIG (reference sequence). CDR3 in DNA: TGTGCCTGGGGTCTTGGGCAGTCAGGAGAGGAGACCCAGTACTTC. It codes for CAWGLGQSGEETQYF.

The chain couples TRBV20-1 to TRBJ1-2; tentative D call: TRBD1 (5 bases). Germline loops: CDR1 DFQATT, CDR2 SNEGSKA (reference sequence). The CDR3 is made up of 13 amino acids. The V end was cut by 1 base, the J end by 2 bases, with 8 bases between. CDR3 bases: TGCAGTGCTAGAGGGGGACTCAACTATGGCTACACCTTC. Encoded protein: CSARGGLNYGYTF.

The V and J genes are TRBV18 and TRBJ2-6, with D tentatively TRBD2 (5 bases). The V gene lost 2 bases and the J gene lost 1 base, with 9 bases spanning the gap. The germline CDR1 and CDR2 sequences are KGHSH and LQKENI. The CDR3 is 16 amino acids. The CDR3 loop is CASSPTVASGANVLTF. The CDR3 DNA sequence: TGTGCCAGCTCACCAACGGTAGCGTCTGGGGCCAACGTCCTGACTTTC. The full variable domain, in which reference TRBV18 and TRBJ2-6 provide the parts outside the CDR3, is NAGVMQNPRHLVRRRGQEARLRCSPMKGHSHVYWYRQLPEEGLKFMVYLQKENIIDESGMPKERFSAEFPKEGPSILRIQQVVRGDSAAYFCASSPTVASGANVLTFGAGSRLTVL.

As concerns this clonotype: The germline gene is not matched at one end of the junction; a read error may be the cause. Here the CDR3 DNA reads TGCGCCAGCAGCCGCACCGGGCTCAGTCAAGCGACCCAGTACTTC. This encodes CASSRTGLSQATQYF. The chain couples TRBV5-1 to TRBJ2-5; D not certain. This CDR3 spans 15 amino acids. Per germline, CDR1 SGHRS and CDR2 YFSETQ. Full variable domain (rest looked up from reference TRBV5-1 and TRBJ2-5): KAGVTQTPRYLIKTRGQQVTLSCSPISGHRSVSWYQQTPGQGLQFLFEYFSETQRNKGNFPGRFSGRQFSNSRSEMNVSTLELGDSALYLCASSRTGLSQATQYFGPGTRLLVL.

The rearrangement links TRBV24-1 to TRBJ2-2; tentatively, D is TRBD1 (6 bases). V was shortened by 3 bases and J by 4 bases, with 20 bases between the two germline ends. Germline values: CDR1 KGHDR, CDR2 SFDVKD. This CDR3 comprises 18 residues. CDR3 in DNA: TGTGCCACCAGTGATCCCAGAATGAGAGGGACACTCACCGGGGAGCTGTTTTTT. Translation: CATSDPRMRGTLTGELFF.

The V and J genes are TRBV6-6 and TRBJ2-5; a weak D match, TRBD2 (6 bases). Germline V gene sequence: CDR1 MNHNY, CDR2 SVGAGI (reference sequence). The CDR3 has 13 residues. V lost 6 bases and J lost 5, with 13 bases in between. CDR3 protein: CASRRIGGETQYF. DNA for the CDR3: TGTGCCAGCAGGCGGATTGGGGGGGAGACCCAGTACTTC.

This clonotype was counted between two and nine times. CDR3 nucleotides: TGCGCCAGCAGCCAAGTTACAGGGTTAAACCCCGGGGCCCAGTACTTC. It yields the protein CASSQVTGLNPGAQYF. The chain couples TRBV4-1 to TRBJ2-7; possibly TRBD1 for D (6 bases). The CDR3 has 16 residues. The ends were cut back, 1 base at V and 10 bases at J, with 23 bases in the middle. CDR1 is MGHRA, CDR2 YSYEKL, per germline.

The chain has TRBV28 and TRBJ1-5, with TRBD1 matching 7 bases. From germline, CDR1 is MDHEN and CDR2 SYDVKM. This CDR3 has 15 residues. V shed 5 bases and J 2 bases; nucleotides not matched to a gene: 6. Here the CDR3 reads CASSRTGLGNQPQHF. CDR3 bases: TGTGCCAGCAGTCGGACAGGCTTAGGCAATCAGCCCCAGCATTTT.

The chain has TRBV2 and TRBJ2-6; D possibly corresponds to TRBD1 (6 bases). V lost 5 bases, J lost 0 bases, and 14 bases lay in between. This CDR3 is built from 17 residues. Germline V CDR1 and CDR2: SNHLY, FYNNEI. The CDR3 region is CASSNRAPYSGANVLTF. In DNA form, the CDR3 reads TGTGCCAGCAGTAACAGGGCGCCCTACTCTGGGGCCAACGTCCTGACTTTC.

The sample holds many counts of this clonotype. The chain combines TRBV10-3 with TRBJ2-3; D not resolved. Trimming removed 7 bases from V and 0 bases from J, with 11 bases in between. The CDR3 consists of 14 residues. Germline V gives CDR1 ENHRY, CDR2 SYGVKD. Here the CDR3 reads CAIKHGASTDTQYF. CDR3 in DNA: TGTGCCATCAAACACGGAGCTAGCACAGATACGCAGTATTTT.

CDR3 residues: CASSLTGGRSMETQYF. CDR3 nucleotides: TGTGCCAGCAGCTTAACGGGCGGGAGGTCTATGGAGACCCAGTACTTC. V gene TRBV11-2 combines with J gene TRBJ2-5, with TRBD2 matching 8 bases. The V and J ends lost 2 bases and 5 bases, in that order; junction bases with no gene match: 10. Per the germline V gene, CDR1 is SGHAT and CDR2 is FQNNGV. This CDR3 region has 16 residues.